A selection of T cell receptor beta chains follows, all from one sample in a study of blood T cells in healthy people across ages. TCRdb recomputed calls from the 5' RACE reads with MiXCR, one row per CDR3 protein. This table holds 700,000 to 800,000 distinct CDR3 sequences, about 42% found once. The sequenced material came from blood. Source of these receptors: a woman aged 60-75 years in good health. Both conserved end residues are part of each CDR3. The D gene is left open where the match is weak. Clone size appears in some rows only: once, few, many, or a class for an expanded clone.

j_call: TRBJ2-3; d_call: -; v_call: TRBV27; clone_size: -; cdr3_nt: TGTGCCAGCAGCCCCGTAGGCGAAGATACGCAGTATTTT; cdr3_aa: CASSPVGEDTQYF
j_call: TRBJ2-5; d_call: -; v_call: TRBV7-6; clone_size: few; cdr3_nt: TGTGCCAGCAGCCAAACTAATCCCCAAGAGACCCAGTACTTC; cdr3_aa: CASSQTNPQETQYF
j_call: TRBJ2-7; d_call: TRBD2; v_call: TRBV25-1; clone_size: -; cdr3_nt: TGTGCCAGCAGCGTAGCGGGACCTGGCTACAATGAGCAGTACTTC; cdr3_aa: CASSVAGPGYNEQYF
j_call: TRBJ2-7; d_call: -; v_call: TRBV10-3; clone_size: few; cdr3_nt: TGTGCCATCAGTACAGGGGGGGGCTCCTACGAGCAGTACTTC; cdr3_aa: CAISTGGGSYEQYF
j_call: TRBJ2-5; d_call: -; v_call: TRBV7-2; clone_size: -; cdr3_nt: TGTGCCAGCAGCTTAGACGTGGGTAGGAGGGAGACCCAGTACTTC; cdr3_aa: CASSLDVGRRETQYF
j_call: TRBJ1-5; d_call: TRBD1; v_call: TRBV6-6; clone_size: few; cdr3_nt: TGTGCCAGCAGTACAGGGGGTGGTAATCAGCCCCAGCATTTT; cdr3_aa: CASSTGGGNQPQHF
j_call: TRBJ1-1; d_call: -; v_call: TRBV7-9; clone_size: -; cdr3_nt: TGTGCCAGCAGCTTAGCCGGGACATCGAACACTGAAGCTTTCTTT; cdr3_aa: CASSLAGTSNTEAFF
j_call: TRBJ2-4; d_call: -; v_call: TRBV7-6; clone_size: -; cdr3_nt: TGTGCCAGCAGCCTCACGGGGGCGATGGAGGAGCAGTACTTC; cdr3_aa: CASSLTGAMEEQYF
j_call: TRBJ2-3; d_call: -; v_call: TRBV24-1; clone_size: few; cdr3_nt: TGTGCCACCTCAGAAGGGAGGAACGAAAAAAATACGCAGTATTTT; cdr3_aa: CATSEGRNEKNTQYF
j_call: TRBJ2-7; d_call: TRBD1; v_call: TRBV18; clone_size: once; cdr3_nt: TGTGCCAGCTCACCGGATACAGGGGGCGCGTCGAACGAGCAGTACTTC; cdr3_aa: CASSPDTGGASNEQYF
j_call: TRBJ2-1; d_call: TRBD1; v_call: TRBV5-1; clone_size: many; cdr3_nt: TGCGCCAGCAGCTCAGGACAGGGCAATGAGCAGTTCTTC; cdr3_aa: CASSSGQGNEQFF
j_call: TRBJ2-6; d_call: -; v_call: TRBV7-9; clone_size: many; cdr3_nt: TGTGCCAGCAGTTTCGGTTGGGGCTATGGGGCCAACGTCCTGACTTTC; cdr3_aa: CASSFGWGYGANVLTF
j_call: TRBJ2-3; d_call: TRBD1; v_call: TRBV5-1; clone_size: -; cdr3_nt: TGCGCCAGCAGCTTACCTCCGGGACAGGGGGCAGATACGCAGTATTTT; cdr3_aa: CASSLPPGQGADTQYF
j_call: TRBJ1-1; d_call: TRBD1; v_call: TRBV5-6; clone_size: -; cdr3_nt: TGTGCCAGCAGGGAAAGGGGGCTGGACACTGAAGCTTTCTTT; cdr3_aa: CASRERGLDTEAFF
j_call: TRBJ1-2; d_call: -; v_call: TRBV20-1; clone_size: -; cdr3_nt: TGCACTGCCCCCACGCATGGCTATGGCTACACCTTC; cdr3_aa: CTAPTHGYGYTF
j_call: TRBJ2-3; d_call: TRBD2; v_call: TRBV10-3; clone_size: -; cdr3_nt: TGTGCCATCAGTGATCTCACTAGCGGGGGGGCAGATACGCAGTATTTT; cdr3_aa: CAISDLTSGGADTQYF